This T cell receptor beta chain was retrieved from a study of T cell responses to AZD1222 COVID-19 vaccine. Study conclusions and caveats: Once two AZD1222 doses were given, Spike-specific TCR breadth and depth went up. Among those given AZD1222, only six were seropositive at baseline.

Per the germline V gene, CDR1 is MDHEN and CDR2 is SYDVKM. The CDR3 spans 16 residues. The V and J ends lost 5 bases and 7 bases, in that order; junction bases with no gene match: 10. Data came from immunoSEQ multiplex PCR; TCRdb stores just in-frame clones and leaves some out. The data contain more than 95,000 clones, 91% of them singletons. With regard to this clone: The target antigen is unknown.

The chain combines TRBV28 with TRBJ2-1; TRBD2 aligns across 11 bases. Sequenced here: peripheral blood, sampled on day 0 of AZD1222 vaccination. The sequence was obtained from an adult in good health. For the CDR3, the DNA is TGTGCCAGCAGTCCCGGACTAGCGGGTTCACGGAATGAGCAGTTCTTC. Translation gives CASSPGLAGSRNEQFF. The whole variable domain, remainder taken from reference TRBV28 and TRBJ2-1, is DVKVTQSSRYLVKRTGEKVFLECVQDMDHENMFWYRQDPGLGLRLIYFSYDVKMKEKGDIPEGYSVSREKKERFSLILESASTNQTSMYLCASSPGLAGSRNEQFFGPGTRLTVL.